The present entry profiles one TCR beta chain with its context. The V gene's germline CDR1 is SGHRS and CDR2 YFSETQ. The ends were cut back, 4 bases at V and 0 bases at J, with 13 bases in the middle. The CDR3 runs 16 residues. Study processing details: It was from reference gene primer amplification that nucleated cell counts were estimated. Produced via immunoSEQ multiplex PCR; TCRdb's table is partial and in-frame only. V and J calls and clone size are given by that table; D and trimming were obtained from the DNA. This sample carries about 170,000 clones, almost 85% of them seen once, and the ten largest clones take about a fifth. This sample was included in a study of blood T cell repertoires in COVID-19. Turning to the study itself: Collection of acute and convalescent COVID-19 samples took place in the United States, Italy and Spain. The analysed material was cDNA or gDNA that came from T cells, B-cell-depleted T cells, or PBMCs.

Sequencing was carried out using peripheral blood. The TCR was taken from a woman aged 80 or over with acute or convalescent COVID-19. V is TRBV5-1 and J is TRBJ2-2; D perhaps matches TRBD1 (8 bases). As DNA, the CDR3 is TGCGCCAGCAGCAACAGGGGGGGATCGAACACCGGGGAGCTGTTTTTT. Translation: CASSNRGGSNTGELFF.